This T cell receptor beta chain came from a study of blood T cell repertoires in COVID-19. At the level of the study: Recovered Cohort 3 donors showed two negative PCRs, clearance, or symptom resolution. PBMCs, B-cell-depleted T cells, or T cells were the source of the cDNA or gDNA that made up the material.

Germline V lookup: CDR1 SGHRS, CDR2 YFSETQ. V lost 0 bases, J lost 2 bases, and 4 bases stayed unmatched. The length of the CDR3 is 15 residues. Assay used: immunoSEQ multiplex PCR; TCRdb lists only in-frame clones, some missing. This sample has about 400,000 clones, with more than 75% found just once. Ages ranged from roughly 18 to 100 years, with residence in 24 US areas. The rearrangement joins TRBV5-1 to TRBJ2-7; 8 bases map to TRBD2. Sequenced sample: PBMCs or T cells enriched from blood (not recorded which). This TCR was recovered from a man aged 40-49 years in a cohort exposed to, infected with or recovered from COVID-19 (not recorded which). In DNA form, the CDR3 reads TGCGCCAGCAGCTTGGATGCGGGAGGAACCTACGAGCAGTACTTC. Protein: CASSLDAGGTYEQYF.